A selection of T cell receptor beta chains follows, all from one sample in a study of T cell responses to AZD1222 COVID-19 vaccine. Profiled with immunoSEQ multiplex PCR; TCRdb holds only in-frame clones, not every one. Here the sample spans roughly 190,000 clones, over 85% being singletons. The source material was peripheral blood, sampled 28 days after the second dose of the MenACWY control vaccine. These receptor sequences come from an adult who received the MenACWY meningococcal vaccine as a control. Both conserved end residues are part of each CDR3. The order of the fields is J gene, V gene, clone size, D gene, CDR3 protein, CDR3 DNA. The D gene is left open where the match is weak. Only part of the rows carry a size: once, few, many, or a class if the clone is expanded.

j_call: TRBJ1-2; v_call: TRBV2; clone_size: once; d_call: .; cdr3_aa: CASSPRAGDYGYTF; cdr3_nt: TGTGCCAGCAGCCCAAGGGCGGGCGACTATGGCTACACCTTC
j_call: TRBJ1-1; v_call: TRBV12-5; clone_size: .; d_call: .; cdr3_aa: CASGLLGGNTEAFF; cdr3_nt: TGTGCTAGTGGTTTACTGGGCGGGAACACTGAAGCTTTCTTT
j_call: TRBJ1-2; v_call: TRBV30; clone_size: .; d_call: TRBD1; cdr3_aa: CAWKDRGNYGYTF; cdr3_nt: TGTGCCTGGAAGGACAGGGGTAACTATGGCTACACCTTC
j_call: TRBJ2-6; v_call: TRBV19; clone_size: .; d_call: .; cdr3_aa: CASSVRGGTGANVLTF; cdr3_nt: TGTGCCAGTAGTGTCAGGGGTGGCACTGGGGCCAACGTCCTGACTTTC
j_call: TRBJ2-7; v_call: TRBV7-2; clone_size: .; d_call: .; cdr3_aa: CASSLDPATYEQYF; cdr3_nt: TGTGCCAGCAGCTTAGATCCTGCAACCTACGAGCAGTACTTC
j_call: TRBJ1-6; v_call: TRBV2; clone_size: .; d_call: .; cdr3_aa: CASRVGDVYNSPLHF; cdr3_nt: TGTGCCAGCCGCGTTGGGGACGTCTATAATTCACCCCTCCACTTT
j_call: TRBJ1-1; v_call: TRBV19; clone_size: .; d_call: .; cdr3_aa: CASSIAVGAKTEAFF; cdr3_nt: TGTGCCAGTAGTATCGCGGTGGGGGCGAAGACTGAAGCTTTCTTT
j_call: TRBJ2-5; v_call: TRBV19; clone_size: .; d_call: TRBD2; cdr3_aa: CASSIGRSGRAGETQYF; cdr3_nt: TGTGCCAGTAGTATAGGGCGCAGCGGGAGGGCTGGGGAGACCCAGTACTTC
j_call: TRBJ1-4; v_call: TRBV2; clone_size: .; d_call: TRBD1; cdr3_aa: CASLDRGLANEKLFF; cdr3_nt: TGTGCCAGCCTCGACAGGGGGCTCGCTAATGAAAAACTGTTTTTT
j_call: TRBJ1-1; v_call: TRBV30; clone_size: few; d_call: TRBD1; cdr3_aa: CAWWTRGRNTEAFF; cdr3_nt: TGTGCCTGGTGGACCAGGGGGAGGAACACTGAAGCTTTCTTT
j_call: TRBJ1-4; v_call: TRBV19; clone_size: .; d_call: .; cdr3_aa: CASSILAVEPATNEKLFF; cdr3_nt: TGTGCCAGTAGTATACTAGCGGTGGAGCCTGCAACTAATGAAAAACTGTTTTTT
j_call: TRBJ2-4; v_call: TRBV3-1/TRBV3-2; clone_size: .; d_call: TRBD2; cdr3_aa: CASSQGATSGRGNIQYF; cdr3_nt: TGTGCCAGCAGCCAAGGTGCAACTAGCGGGAGAGGAAACATTCAGTACTTC
j_call: TRBJ2-2; v_call: TRBV3-1/TRBV3-2; clone_size: few; d_call: .; cdr3_aa: CASKGLNANTGELFF; cdr3_nt: TGTGCCAGTAAAGGGCTTAACGCGAACACCGGGGAGCTGTTTTTT
j_call: TRBJ2-1; v_call: TRBV28; clone_size: .; d_call: TRBD2; cdr3_aa: CASSRLAAYNEQFF; cdr3_nt: TGTGCCAGCAGCCGACTAGCGGCATACAATGAGCAGTTCTTC
j_call: TRBJ2-1; v_call: TRBV6-4; clone_size: .; d_call: TRBD2; cdr3_aa: CASSILAGLYNEQFF; cdr3_nt: TGTGCCAGCAGCATACTAGCGGGCCTTTACAATGAGCAGTTCTTC